The 12 T cell receptor beta chains below were found in one sample sequenced in a study of blood T cells in healthy people across ages (dated by TCRdb to the mid-2010s). The library was generated by 5' RACE. Reads for this sample came from an Illumina HiSeq 2500. The second PCR ran for roughly 7 to 12 cycles and used a J-beta primer mix along with a sample-barcoded 5' primer. Using fastp at Q25 and MiXCR, TCRdb reprocessed the public reads and kept productive beta chains. Rows merge per CDR3 protein into single entries with the most common DNA and genes. The sample table contains some 1.4 million distinct CDR3 sequences; only one count was recorded for roughly 40% of them. The top ten clones comprise under 8% of the sample. Sequencing was done on a sample of blood. The receptor source for this set is a woman in her late teens or twenties in good health.

The chain joins TRBV7-2 to TRBJ2-1; D not certain. Trimming took off 3 bases at V and 3 bases at J, with 9 bases between the two ends. The CDR3 contains 14 residues. Germline V CDR1 and CDR2: SGHTA, FQGNSA. The CDR3 is CASSFYSLYNEQFF. Written as DNA, the CDR3 is TGTGCCAGCAGCTTTTACAGCCTCTACAATGAGCAGTTCTTC.

The chain has TRBV27 and TRBJ2-2; TRBD2 is a possible D gene (6 bases). The CDR3 loop spans 15 amino acids. Germline values: CDR1 MNHEY, CDR2 SMNVEV (reference sequence). V lost 3 bases, J lost 5 bases, and 13 bases lay in between. CDR3 DNA: TGTGCCAGCAGTTTGGTATCGGGGGTTACCGGGGAGCTGTTTTTT. Translation: CASSLVSGVTGELFF.

This clonotype has just a few counts. The CDR3: CASSLRPTGINYGYTF. Here the CDR3 DNA reads TGTGCCAGCAGTTTGAGACCTACGGGGATTAACTATGGCTACACCTTC. The rearrangement joins TRBV12-3 or TRBV12-4 to TRBJ1-2, with D unresolved. V lost 3 bases and J 1 base, leaving 15 bases between the germline ends. This CDR3 comprises 16 residues.

This clonotype showed up just a few times. The rearrangement links TRBV6-2 or TRBV6-3 to TRBJ2-1, with D uncertain. CDR3 length: 12 residues. V lost 6 bases to trimming and J lost 5 bases, with 8 bases between them. Germline lookup yields CDR1 MNHEY and CDR2 SVGEGT. The CDR3 region is CASRTLDNEQFF. CDR3 DNA sequence: TGTGCCAGCAGGACCCTTGACAATGAGCAGTTCTTC.

V gene TRBV6-5 combines with J gene TRBJ2-7; TRBD2 aligns across 10 bases. CDR1 and CDR2 from the germline V gene are MNHEY and SVGAGI. The CDR3 is 14 residues long. The trim removed 8 bases at V and 5 bases at J, leaving 9 bases unmatched. CDR3 in DNA: TGTGCCAGCCGCCGGCTAGCGGGGGTAGACGAGCAGTACTTC. Protein product: CASRRLAGVDEQYF.

This clonotype was seen once. The chain joins TRBV5-1 to TRBJ2-5, with D possibly being TRBD1 (5 bases). The assigned J gene may be wrong: the sequence end matches TRBJ2-7 better. There are 13 residues in the CDR3. The germline CDR1 and CDR2 sequences are SGHRS and YFSETQ. The DNA of the CDR3 is TGCGCCAGCAGCTTGGAGACAGTTTACGAGCAGTACTTC. Amino acids: CASSLETVYEQYF.

This clonotype was seen only a few times. V and J are TRBV6-1 and TRBJ2-1; 10 nucleotides agree with TRBD1. The ends lost 5 bases at V and 5 bases at J; junction bases unmatched: 3. In germline, CDR1 is MNHNS, CDR2 SASEGT. CDR3 length: 14 amino acids. The CDR3 spells CASSRDRGHNEQFF. CDR3 DNA: TGTGCCAGCAGTAGGGACAGGGGTCACAATGAGCAGTTCTTC.

Details on this clonotype: Its ends do not fully match the called genes, so a read error is possible. The genes are TRBV9 and TRBJ2-6; 7 bases agree with TRBD1. The germline CDR1 and CDR2 sequences are SGDLS and YYNGEE. The CDR3 is 17 amino acids. CDR3 in amino acids: CASSVGLGGNGASVLTF. CDR3 coding DNA: TGTGCCAGCAGCGTAGGGCTAGGGGGCAATGGGGCCAGCGTCCTGACTTTC.

The gene calls are TRBV5-1 and TRBJ1-2, with D perhaps matching TRBD1 (6 bases). Germline V gene data show CDR1 as SGHRS and CDR2 as YFSETQ. CDR3 length: 15 amino acids. V was pared by 3 bases and J by 2 bases, with 14 bases between. The CDR3 loop is CASSSVPGANYGYTF. CDR3 in DNA: TGCGCCAGCAGCTCTGTGCCGGGGGCGAACTATGGCTACACCTTC.

Comment on this clonotype: At one end the junction does not follow the germline gene, possibly because of a read error. The chain recombines TRBV6-1 with TRBJ2-7; D unclear. The germline CDR1 and CDR2 sequences are MNHNS and SASEGT. The CDR3 has 18 residues. In nucleotides, the CDR3 is TGTGCCAGCAGTGAAAGATACATAGCCGGAACGAAGAAATACGAGCAGTATTTC. Its protein is CASSERYIAGTKKYEQYF.

This clonotype was observed a few times. The chain is built from TRBV12-3 or TRBV12-4 and TRBJ1-5; perhaps TRBD1 as D (5 bases). The V end was cut by 7 bases, the J end by 4 bases, with 26 bases between. This CDR3 has 18 residues. The CDR3, as DNA: TGTGCCAGCACGCCCGCTCGGGACCGTAAACCCTTGAATCAGCCCCAGCATTTT. Translating it yields CASTPARDRKPLNQPQHF.

A few counts support this clonotype. V and J are TRBV30 and TRBJ1-2; the D gene is possibly TRBD1 (5 bases). There are 12 residues in the CDR3. Germline loops: CDR1 GTSNPN, CDR2 SVGIG (reference sequence). V lost 8 bases and J lost 3, with 13 bases in between. CDR3 loop: CAGGREDYGYTF. The CDR3 region has the DNA TGTGCCGGGGGACGGGAGGACTATGGCTACACCTTC. The variable domain in full, completed from reference TRBV30 and TRBJ1-2, reads SQTIHQWPATLVQPVGSPLSLECTVEGTSNPNLYWYRQAAGRGLQLLFYSVGIGQISSEVPQNLSASRPQDRQFILSSKKLLLSDSGFYLCAGGREDYGYTFGSGTRLTVV.